The 30 T cell receptor beta chains reported below all come from one sample, sequenced in a study of cytomegalovirus exposure and HLA in healthy donors. 60 Vbeta and 13 Jbeta primers were used in PCR. Assay: immunoSEQ multiplex PCR; the TCRdb copy retains only in-frame clones and omits some. The data hold approximately 220,000 clones, with about three quarters observed a single time. Sequenced: PBMCs. These receptors were collected from a male donor in good health and CMV-seronegative.

The rearrangement links TRBV13 to TRBJ2-7; 9 bases fit TRBD1. Germline V gives CDR1 PRHDT, CDR2 FYEKMQ (reference sequence). This CDR3 region has 16 residues. Trimming at V came to 5 bases and at J to 1 base, leaving 9 bases not matched to a gene. The CDR3 spells CASSDDGQGRSYEQYF. The DNA for the CDR3 is TGTGCCAGCAGCGACGACGGACAGGGGCGATCCTACGAGCAGTACTTC.

J is TRBJ2-7 and V is TRBV18; no clear D gene. Trimming pared 3 bases from V and 2 bases from J, leaving 14 bases between. In germline, CDR1 is KGHSH, CDR2 LQKENI. The CDR3 totals 15 residues. The CDR3, as DNA: TGTGCCAGCTCACCCCGCACGGGTCAACCCTACGAGCAGTACTTC. Translation: CASSPRTGQPYEQYF.

This rearrangement joins TRBV4-1 to TRBJ2-5; D gene unclear. TRBJ2-7 explains the end of the DNA better; the J call may be wrong. The CDR3 covers 14 residues. The germline gives CDR1 MGHRA, CDR2 YSYEKL. The DNA of the CDR3 is TGCGCCAGCAGCCAACCGGAAAAGCGCTACGAGCAGTACTTC. Residues: CASSQPEKRYEQYF.

The chain is built from TRBV5-1 and TRBJ1-3; a weak D match, TRBD1 (6 bases). V gave up 0 bases and J gave up 0 bases, with 10 bases separating them. The germline gives CDR1 SGHRS, CDR2 YFSETQ. The CDR3 consists of 16 residues. In DNA, the CDR3 is TGCGCCAGCAGCTTGGGGACAGTAAGCTCTGGAAACACCATATATTTT. This codes for CASSLGTVSSGNTIYF. Complete variable domain (other parts from reference TRBV5-1 and TRBJ1-3): KAGVTQTPRYLIKTRGQQVTLSCSPISGHRSVSWYQQTPGQGLQFLFEYFSETQRNKGNFPGRFSGRQFSNSRSEMNVSTLELGDSALYLCASSLGTVSSGNTIYFGEGSWLTVV.

This chain uses TRBV29-1 with TRBJ2-7, with 10 nucleotides matching TRBD1. The V and J ends lost 0 bases and 1 base, in that order; junction bases with no gene match: 6. The germline V gene has CDR1 SQVTM and CDR2 ANQGSEA. The CDR3 spans 16 residues. CDR3: CSVEDLWDRGSYEQYF. The CDR3 nucleotides read TGCAGCGTTGAAGATCTTTGGGACAGGGGTTCCTACGAGCAGTACTTC.

The sample holds one count of this clone. J is TRBJ2-7 and V is TRBV19; no clear D. V was trimmed by 2 bases and J by 2 bases, leaving 16 bases between them. Germline CDR1 LNHDA, CDR2 SQIVND (reference sequence). This CDR3 comprises 16 residues. CDR3 bases: TGTGCCAGTAGTATAAGAACAACAGTACGAACCTACGAGCAGTACTTC. Translation: CASSIRTTVRTYEQYF.

V is TRBV28 and J is TRBJ1-2; 8 bases are a match to TRBD1. V dropped 6 bases and J dropped 3; count of bases not matched to a gene: 3. Germline loops: CDR1 MDHEN, CDR2 SYDVKM. CDR3 length equals 13 residues. CDR3 region: CASRKQGDYGYTF. The CDR3 bases are TGTGCCAGCAGAAAACAGGGGGACTATGGCTACACCTTC.

The V and J genes are TRBV28 and TRBJ2-7; D might be TRBD2 (5 bases). The CDR3 totals 14 residues. Germline V gene data show CDR1 as MDHEN and CDR2 as SYDVKM. Trimming left V 4 bases short and J 6 bases short, with 16 bases between. The CDR3 DNA follows: TGTGCCAGCAGTTGGGGAGAGAGTAAGACCGAGCAGTACTTC. Encoded protein: CASSWGESKTEQYF.

CDR3: CASSIRDTSYEQYF. The CDR3, as DNA: TGTGCCAGCAGTATACGGGACACCTCCTACGAGCAGTACTTC. The chain recombines TRBV6-5 with TRBJ2-7; TRBD1 might be the D (6 bases). Trimming cost V 5 bases and J 0 bases, with 11 bases left between them. CDR1 and CDR2 (germline): MNHEY, SVGAGI. CDR3 length: 14 amino acids.

The rearrangement uses TRBV5-1 and TRBJ2-5, with TRBD1 as a possible D gene (5 bases). The CDR3 is 14 residues long. Looked up from germline, CDR1 is SGHRS and CDR2 is YFSETQ. V lost 3 bases, J lost 4 bases, and 13 bases lay in between. The DNA of the CDR3 is TGCGCCAGCAGCTCCGGGCAGGGTGGAGAGACCCAGTACTTC. Translating gives CASSSGQGGETQYF.

The DNA for the CDR3 is TGTGCCAGCAGCTTAGATATAGGGGAATCTGGCTACACCTTC. It is translated as CASSLDIGESGYTF. The rearrangement joins TRBV11-2 to TRBJ1-2; the D gene is possibly TRBD1 (5 bases). V lost 0 bases and J lost 7, with 12 bases in between. Germline values: CDR1 SGHAT, CDR2 FQNNGV. The CDR3 loop spans 14 amino acids.

This chain uses TRBV19 with TRBJ1-6; D gene ambiguous. The length of the CDR3 is 15 residues. V was pared by 7 bases and J by 2 bases, with 12 bases between. Germline assignment: CDR1 LNHDA and CDR2 SQIVND (reference sequence). CDR3 sequence: CASTPRPAYNSPLHF. CDR3 nucleotides: TGTGCCAGTACCCCTAGGCCAGCCTATAATTCACCCCTCCACTTT.

This clone came up a few times. The genes are TRBV11-3 and TRBJ2-3; D possibly corresponds to TRBD2 (5 bases). The CDR3 spans 15 residues. The germline gives CDR1 SGHNT, CDR2 YENEEA. Trimming removed 3 bases from V and 2 bases from J, with 12 bases in between. Written as DNA, the CDR3 is TGTGCCAGCAGCTTCGGGAAGCGGTTCACAGATACGCAGTATTTT. Its translation is CASSFGKRFTDTQYF.

The J gene is TRBJ2-1, the V gene TRBV7-9; 8 nucleotides match TRBD2. J lost 8 bases, V lost 5 bases, and 20 bases had no gene match. The germline CDR1 and CDR2 sequences are SEHNR and FQNEAQ (reference sequence). This CDR3 contains 18 residues. The chain's CDR3 is CASSPRGGLATSFDEQFF. CDR3 coding DNA: TGTGCCAGCAGCCCTAGGGGAGGACTAGCAACCTCGTTCGATGAGCAGTTCTTC.

The V gene is TRBV5-5, the J gene TRBJ2-1, with TRBD2 matching 11 bases. The CDR3 has 19 residues. CDR1 and CDR2 (germline): SGHKS, YYEKEE (reference sequence). V lost 3 bases to trimming and J lost 3 bases; unmatched junction nucleotides: 14. The CDR3 DNA reads as TGTGCCAGCAGCTCCGTAACTAGCGGGGGTAGTATGATCTACAATGAGCAGTTCTTC. Protein product: CASSSVTSGGSMIYNEQFF.

For the CDR3, the DNA is TGTGCCAGCAGCTTAGGCGGGACCGCCTTCCAAGGCTACACCTTC. It specifies CASSLGGTAFQGYTF. J is TRBJ1-2 and V is TRBV7-8; D possibly corresponds to TRBD1 (5 bases). CDR1 is SGHVS and CDR2 is FQNEAQ in the germline V gene. The CDR3 consists of 15 residues. The V and J ends lost 1 base and 8 bases respectively, with 17 bases between them.

The chain has TRBV9 and TRBJ2-1; 7 positions agree with TRBD1. The ends lost 4 bases at V and 6 bases at J; junction bases unmatched: 10. In germline, CDR1 is SGDLS, CDR2 YYNGEE. The CDR3 covers 15 residues. CDR3 in DNA: TGTGCCAGCAGCCATAGGGGACAGCAAGGCAATGAGCAGTTCTTC. This codes for CASSHRGQQGNEQFF.

The chain has TRBV5-8 and TRBJ2-1; D not resolved. V was trimmed by 2 bases and J by 6 bases, leaving 3 bases between them. The CDR3 consists of 11 residues. CDR1 is SGHTS and CDR2 is YDEGEE in the germline V gene. The CDR3 sequence is CASSFGNEQFF. For the CDR3, the DNA is TGTGCCAGCAGCTTCGGCAATGAGCAGTTCTTC.

The rearrangement links TRBV5-6 to TRBJ2-2; possibly TRBD1 for D (6 bases). Germline CDR1 is SGHDT and CDR2 is YYEEEE. Trimming left V 0 bases short and J 3 bases short, with 12 bases between. The CDR3 is 16 residues long. CDR3 protein: CASSLGAGTYTGELFF. The CDR3, as DNA: TGTGCCAGCAGCTTGGGGGCAGGGACATACACCGGGGAGCTGTTTTTT.

The gene calls are TRBV14 and TRBJ2-7; 9 positions match TRBD1. Germline CDR1 and CDR2: SGHDN and FVKESK. The CDR3 contains 14 residues. V was clipped by 2 bases and J by 3 bases; unmatched bases: 2. Here the CDR3 reads CASSQSTGGYEQYF. The DNA of the CDR3 is TGTGCCAGCAGCCAATCGACAGGGGGCTACGAGCAGTACTTC.

This chain links TRBV19 with TRBJ2-4; D is possibly TRBD1 (6 bases). Looked up from germline, CDR1 is LNHDA and CDR2 is SQIVND (reference sequence). V gave up 3 bases and J gave up 7 bases, with 13 bases separating them. The CDR3 loop spans 14 amino acids. CDR3 loop: CASSIVAGDNIQYF. The CDR3 coding sequence is TGTGCCAGTAGTATTGTGGCAGGGGATAACATTCAGTACTTC.

The chain recombines TRBV7-8 with TRBJ2-1; 8 bases match TRBD2. The CDR3 totals 18 residues. Germline V gene lookup returns CDR1 SGHVS and CDR2 FQNEAQ. The V and J ends lost 8 bases and 1 base, in that order; junction bases with no gene match: 16. DNA of the CDR3: TGTGCCAGCCGACGCACCATAGCGGGAAGTTTATCCTACAATGAGCAGTTCTTC. Its translation: CASRRTIAGSLSYNEQFF.

The rearrangement links TRBV11-1 to TRBJ2-7, with a tentative D call TRBD2 (5 bases). V dropped 5 bases and J dropped 2 bases, with 10 bases sitting between them. Germline V gene data show CDR1 as SGHAT and CDR2 as FQDESV (reference sequence). The CDR3 covers 13 residues. Here the CDR3 reads CASSKRGPYEQYF. Written as DNA, the CDR3 is TGTGCCAGCAGCAAACGCGGGCCCTACGAGCAGTACTTC.

This rearrangement joins TRBV6-5 to TRBJ1-2, with 7 bases identical to TRBD1. The CDR3 consists of 15 residues. The junction had 7 bases not matched to a gene; V was cut back by 6 bases and J by 0 bases. From germline, CDR1 is MNHEY and CDR2 SVGAGI. CDR3 sequence reads: CASSSGQLTNYGYTF. CDR3 nucleotides: TGTGCCAGCAGCTCGGGACAGCTAACTAACTATGGCTACACCTTC.

This clone appeared a few times. The V call is TRBV29-1, the J call TRBJ2-5; 9 bases are shared with TRBD1. V lost 4 bases to trimming and J lost 4 bases; unmatched junction nucleotides: 1. The length of the CDR3 is 12 residues. Germline CDR1 reads SQVTM; CDR2 reads ANQGSEA. CDR3 sequence: CSVVDRGETQYF. The CDR3 DNA reads TGCAGCGTTGTGGACAGGGGAGAGACCCAGTACTTC.

The chain is built from TRBV9 and TRBJ2-7, with a possible D match to TRBD2 (5 bases). Germline lookup yields CDR1 SGDLS and CDR2 YYNGEE. The CDR3 is made up of 13 amino acids. V lost 0 bases, J lost 6 bases, and 10 bases lay in between. CDR3 in amino acids: CASSVAGGSEQYF. CDR3 nucleotide sequence: TGTGCCAGCAGCGTAGCTGGAGGAAGCGAGCAGTACTTC.

The chain joins TRBV9 to TRBJ2-4; TRBD1 agrees at 9 bases. The length of the CDR3 is 16 residues. Trimming took 0 bases from V and 5 from J; bases not matched to a gene: 6. CDR1 SGDLS and CDR2 YYNGEE come from the germline V gene. This chain's CDR3 is CASSVGGTGPQNIQYF. The CDR3 coding sequence is TGTGCCAGCAGCGTAGGCGGGACAGGGCCCCAAAACATTCAGTACTTC. Based on the CDR3 plus reference TRBV9 and TRBJ2-4, the full variable domain is DSGVTQTPKHLITATGQRVTLRCSPRSGDLSVYWYQQSLDQGLQFLIQYYNGEERAKGNILERFSAQQFPDLHSELNLSSLELGDSALYFCASSVGGTGPQNIQYFGAGTRLSVL.

Only a few counts were recorded for this clone. The V gene is TRBV4-3, the J gene TRBJ1-1, with D maybe TRBD1 (6 bases). V lost 2 bases to trimming and J lost 3 bases, with 10 bases between them. CDR3 size: 14 residues. Looked up from germline, CDR1 is LGHNA and CDR2 is YSLEER. The CDR3 loop reads CASSQNREYTEAFF. CDR3 coding DNA: TGCGCCAGCAGCCAAAACAGGGAATACACTGAAGCTTTCTTT.

The chain combines TRBV6-5 with TRBJ2-7, with 7 nucleotides matching TRBD1. CDR1 and CDR2 from the germline V gene are MNHEY and SVGAGI. The J segment lost 0 bases and the V segment lost 4 bases, leaving 6 bases of the junction unmatched. This CDR3 has 15 residues. As DNA, the CDR3 is TGTGCCAGCAGTTCGGGCAGGGGGAGCTCCTACGAGCAGTACTTC. Translated: CASSSGRGSSYEQYF.

The chain links TRBV29-1 to TRBJ2-7; TRBD2 matches at 9 bases. Germline CDR1 SQVTM, CDR2 ANQGSEA. Trimming cost V 4 bases and J 4 bases; bases outside gene matches: 5. CDR3 length equals 13 residues. The CDR3 DNA reads TGCAGCGTTGGTGGCGGGGGGGGGTACGAGCAGTACTTC. This codes for CSVGGGGGYEQYF.